This T cell receptor beta chain was captured in a study of CD4 T cells in relation to SARS-CoV-2 and coronaviruses. Overall study context: After nine to eleven days of antigen culture, PBMC TCR beta CDR3s were sequenced. The restricting HLA molecule for shared crossreactive spike epitopes was mapped. Regarding the study as a whole: SARS-CoV-2-driven expansion was significantly weaker in crossreactive than monoreactive clones. No crossreactivity against non-spike viral proteins was tested here.

Data came from immunoSEQ multiplex PCR; TCRdb stores just in-frame clones and leaves some out. The data show about 24,000 clones, with 73% seen just once and roughly 18% held by the top ten. The unexposed donors gave CD4+ T cells in about 2010-2019, prior to COVID-19. CD4+ T cells were isolated from the cells after around 11 days of culture. A remark on this clone: Its antigen is currently unknown.

Trimming took 2 bases from V and 8 from J, leaving 12 bases between them. The CDR3 spans 13 residues. Germline V gene lookup returns CDR1 SGHTA and CDR2 FQGTGA. This receptor was taken from a human donor in good health. The rearrangement uses TRBV7-3 and TRBJ1-2; D remains ambiguous. Material: CD4+ T cells from PBMCs, cultured in vitro. In DNA, the CDR3 is TGTGCCAGCAGCTTAGAGGAGTTTCGGGGCTACACCTTC. Protein product: CASSLEEFRGYTF.